The TCR beta chain described here comes from a study of T cells in Graves' hyperthyroidism and ophthalmopathy. Study at large: Peripheral blood draws took place at initial diagnosis, ahead of any treatment.

This clonotype has a count of ten or more. Amplification yielded TCR beta CDR3 regions, with RNA transcripts as the source. A set of HTBI primers served as the primers for a first-round RT-PCR of the TCR CDR3. TCRdb itself ran the multiplex PCR reads through MiXCR, one entry per CDR3 protein. The table has just under 750,000 distinct CDR3 sequences, roughly 32% seen once; the top ten hold more than 25%. Germline CDR1 reads KGHDR; CDR2 reads SFDVKD. V lost 7 bases to trimming and J lost 1 base, with 21 bases between them. The CDR3 consists of 17 residues. Uncontrolled infection, other autoimmune disease, pregnancy or lactation excluded patients.

Specimen: blood. The gene calls are TRBV24-1 and TRBJ1-1; D might be TRBD1 (5 bases). This receptor was identified in a woman aged 40 to 50 with Graves' hyperthyroidism. The CDR3 loop is CATREDIMGPKNTEAFF. CDR3 DNA sequence: TGTGCCACCAGAGAAGACATCATGGGACCCAAGAACACTGAAGCTTTCTTT.